The 2 T cell receptor beta chains presented below share a single source sample, sequenced in a study of blood T cell repertoires in COVID-19. This table comes from immunoSEQ multiplex PCR, and its TCRdb copy is limited to in-frame clones, with some not included. Found here are under 250,000 clones, around four fifths of them singletons; the top ten hold around 6.8%. The sequencing input was peripheral blood. All receptors derive from a woman aged 60-75 years with active or convalescent COVID-19.

This chain joins TRBV6-6 and TRBJ2-7; 11 bases are shared with TRBD2. Germline V gene lookup returns CDR1 MNHNY and CDR2 SVGAGI (reference sequence). The CDR3 is 12 residues long. Losses at the gene ends were 6 bases for V and 5 bases for J; bases not matched to a gene: 0. The CDR3 region is CASRLAGDEQYF. The CDR3 DNA is TGTGCCAGCAGACTAGCGGGAGACGAGCAGTACTTC.

The V and J genes are TRBV6-5 and TRBJ1-1, with unresolved D. Trimming cost V 2 bases and J 0 bases, with 13 bases left between them. CDR3 length: 16 residues. The V gene's germline CDR1 is MNHEY and CDR2 SVGAGI. CDR3 DNA: TGTGCCAGCAGTTACCTCCTCAAGGAGATGAACACTGAAGCTTTCTTT. It yields the protein CASSYLLKEMNTEAFF.